Reported below is one T cell receptor (beta chain). The sample originates from a study of shared T cell receptors in the human thymus. Trimming took 3 bases from V and 7 from J, leaving 12 bases between them. CDR3 length: 13 residues. Germline V gene sequence: CDR1 MNHEY, CDR2 SMNVEV (reference sequence). TCRdb's table, derived via immunoSEQ multiplex PCR, lists solely in-frame clones and lacks some. The data show about 710,000 clones, more than 70% seen once. These data were also reused for a study on human thymus T cells. This second study notes: Each of the donors was a healthy Finnish infant who was undergoing open corrective cardiac surgery for congenital heart defects. During corrective heart surgery, resections were taken, and the thymus tissue came from them. Use of V and J genes seemed skewed within the thymic and blood repertoires. Thymic repertoires from unrelated individuals overlapped highly, related research reported.

The specimen was thymocytes. This TCR was recovered from a boy younger than two with a congenital heart defect. This rearrangement joins TRBV27 to TRBJ1-1; D call uncertain. CDR3 nucleotide sequence: TGTGCCAGCAGTTTGGTGGGAGGCAGTGAAGCTTTCTTT. It codes for CASSLVGGSEAFF.